One sample yielded the 11 T cell receptor beta chains listed below, sequenced in a study of T cell responses to AZD1222 COVID-19 vaccine. Clones were read by immunoSEQ multiplex PCR, and TCRdb kept only the in-frame ones, dropping some. The data show roughly 130,000 clones, roughly 88% seen once. The sequencing here drew on peripheral blood, taken on day 0 of MenACWY control vaccination. Source of these receptors: an adult in good health.

The chain carries TRBV13 and TRBJ2-7, with 14 nucleotides matching TRBD2. Germline-derived CDR1 and CDR2 are PRHDT and FYEKMQ (reference sequence). The CDR3 totals 16 residues. V shed 4 bases and J 9 bases; nucleotides not matched to a gene: 11. For the CDR3, the DNA is TGTGCCAGCAGCTCTACCGGGACTAGCGGGAGAATAGGGCAGTACTTC. Translation gives CASSSTGTSGRIGQYF.

In DNA, the CDR3 is TGTGCCAGCACCCGTGGGGGGACAGTTCTCCCAAATGGGCATTTT. This gives the protein CASTRGGTVLPNGHF. J is TRBJ1-5 and V is TRBV28; 7 bases are a match to TRBD1. CDR3 size: 15 residues. Trimming cost V 7 bases and J 15 bases; bases outside gene matches: 21. CDR1 and CDR2 from the germline V gene are MDHEN and SYDVKM.

The chain uses TRBV2 and TRBJ2-7; TRBD2 aligns across 13 bases. CDR3 length: 15 amino acids. Germline CDR1 and CDR2: SNHLY and FYNNEI. V gave up 6 bases and J gave up 2 bases; unmatched junction bases: 4. The CDR3 here is CASSWGLAGTYEQYF. Here the CDR3 DNA reads TGTGCCAGCAGCTGGGGACTAGCGGGGACCTACGAGCAGTACTTC. The full variable domain, rest sourced from reference TRBV2 and TRBJ2-7, is EPEVTQTPSHQVTQMGQEVILRCVPISNHLYFYWYRQILGQKVEFLVSFYNNEISEKSEIFDDQFSVERPDGSNFTLKIRSTKLEDSAMYFCASSWGLAGTYEQYFGPGTRLTVT.

The gene calls are TRBV11-2 and TRBJ2-7; 12 nucleotides align to TRBD2. CDR3 size: 15 residues. V shed 3 bases and J 1 base; nucleotides not matched to a gene: 1. In germline, CDR1 is SGHAT, CDR2 FQNNGV. Written as DNA, the CDR3 is TGTGCCAGCAGCTTGGGGACTAGCGGGTCCTACGAGCAGTACTTC. Protein product: CASSLGTSGSYEQYF.

The chain joins TRBV29-1 to TRBJ2-1; D not resolved. CDR3 size: 12 residues. V dropped 4 bases and J dropped 4 bases, with 8 bases sitting between them. CDR1 is SQVTM and CDR2 is ANQGSEA in the germline V gene. The CDR3 loop reads CSVGWTYNEQFF. CDR3 in DNA: TGCAGCGTTGGGTGGACGTACAATGAGCAGTTCTTC.

The chain is built from TRBV29-1 and TRBJ1-1; 7 bases align to TRBD1. There are 13 residues in the CDR3. CDR1 and CDR2 (germline): SQVTM, ANQGSEA. Trimming at V came to 4 bases and at J to 3 bases, leaving 5 bases not matched to a gene. CDR3 coding DNA: TGCAGCGTTGTCAGGGGGGGAGACACTGAAGCTTTCTTT. Encoded protein: CSVVRGGDTEAFF.

The rearrangement links TRBV4-2 to TRBJ2-7, with TRBD1 as a possible D gene (6 bases). The length of the CDR3 is 16 residues. V lost 0 bases and J 3 bases, leaving 15 bases between the germline ends. Germline CDR1 and CDR2: LGHNA and YNFKEQ. The CDR3 region is CASSQETGTLDYEQYF. The DNA of the CDR3 is TGTGCCAGCAGCCAAGAGACCGGGACACTCGACTACGAGCAGTACTTC.

The rearrangement joins TRBV5-4 to TRBJ2-7, with D tentatively TRBD1 or TRBD2 (5 bases each). The V gene's germline CDR1 is SGHNT and CDR2 YYREEE (reference sequence). The CDR3 runs to 14 residues. Trimming stripped 2 bases from V and 3 bases from J, with 12 bases between. CDR3 coding DNA: TGTGCCAGCAGCTTTGGGGGAATGGTCTACGAGCAGTACTTC. Protein sequence: CASSFGGMVYEQYF.

The chain carries TRBV6-5 and TRBJ1-1; the D is unclear. CDR1 MNHEY and CDR2 SVGAGI come from the germline V gene. V was cut by 2 bases and J by 2 bases, with 9 bases left in between. The CDR3 runs 14 residues. CDR3 protein: CASSYTDGNTEAFF. The CDR3 DNA sequence: TGTGCCAGCAGTTACACGGACGGTAACACTGAAGCTTTCTTT.

J is TRBJ1-4 and V is TRBV5-1, with a tentative D call TRBD1 (5 bases). This CDR3 has 14 residues. Germline V gene sequence: CDR1 SGHRS, CDR2 YFSETQ. V was trimmed by 3 bases and J by 8 bases, leaving 14 bases between them. The CDR3 reads CASSWGGSGEKLFF. For the CDR3, the DNA is TGCGCCAGCAGCTGGGGCGGGTCGGGGGAAAAACTGTTTTTT.

The chain has TRBV7-9 and TRBJ1-1; 7 nucleotides agree with TRBD1. V lost 5 bases to trimming and J lost 0 bases; unmatched junction nucleotides: 12. Germline V gene lookup returns CDR1 SEHNR and CDR2 FQNEAQ (reference sequence). The CDR3 length is 17 residues. The CDR3 coding sequence is TGTGCCAGCAGCCCTAAAAGAGGACAGGAAATGAACACTGAAGCTTTCTTT. Amino acid sequence: CASSPKRGQEMNTEAFF.